The TCR beta chain under discussion was sequenced for a study of T cells in Graves' hyperthyroidism and ophthalmopathy. Turning to the study itself: Peripheral blood specimens were obtained at initial diagnosis, prior to any treatment.

What was amplified from RNA transcripts were TCR beta CDR3 regions. Researchers ran a first-round RT-PCR on the TCR CDR3 using the HTBI primer set. MiXCR, run by TCRdb on the multiplex PCR reads, gives a single entry per CDR3 protein. The sample yields a few hundred thousand distinct CDR3 sequences, about 12% seen once. General study points: Most clonotypes expanded in thyroid above 0.001 were likewise present in blood.

In this sample, this clonotype turned up many times. The antigen remains undetermined. This clonotype was obtained from a woman under 30 with Graves' hyperthyroidism. What was sequenced was blood.

CDR3 DNA: TGTGCCAGCAAAAGGGACAGGGGCACCGGGGAGCTGTTTTTT. This encodes CASKRDRGTGELFF. The chain has TRBV6-2 or TRBV6-3 and TRBJ2-2, with 10 positions matching TRBD1. The V segment lost 7 bases and the J segment 4 bases; nucleotides outside the gene matches: 3. CDR1 and CDR2 (germline): MNHEY, SVGEGT. This CDR3 is built from 14 residues.